The 30 T cell receptor beta chains reported below all come from one sample, sequenced in a study of post-analysis software for immune sequencing data. Whole-study results and caveats: TRBV5-6, TRBV5-1 and TRBV20-1 belonged to a set of roughly five TRBV segments that were more frequent in patients than controls.

Sequencing libraries made from TCR beta cDNA carried unique molecular identifiers. MiXCR, run by TCRdb on the PCR reads, gives a single entry per CDR3 protein. The sample shows hundreds of thousands of distinct CDR3 sequences, 25% to 30% of them seen only once. No antigens are known for them. Sequencing used blood. The receptors stem from a girl aged 5 to 17 with multiple sclerosis.

V usage is TRBV6-2 or TRBV6-3 and J usage is TRBJ2-7; 8 nucleotides align to TRBD1. The J segment lost 1 base and the V segment lost 0 bases, leaving 5 bases of the junction unmatched. This CDR3 has 16 amino acids. Germline loops: CDR1 MNHEY, CDR2 SVGEGT. CDR3 sequence reads: CASSYSPGTGSYEQYF. The CDR3 region has the DNA TGTGCCAGCAGTTACTCACCGGGGACAGGTTCCTACGAGCAGTACTTC.

Points on this clonotype: One end of the junction fails to match germline, which may point to a read error. The V and J genes are TRBV28 and TRBJ2-7; perhaps D is TRBD1 or TRBD2 (5 bases each). This CDR3 is built from 15 residues. CDR1 is MDHEN, CDR2 SYDVKM, per germline. The CDR3: CVSSPRGGLSYEQYF. The CDR3 DNA is TGTGTCAGCAGTCCAAGGGGCGGACTCTCCTACGAGCAGTACTTC.

This clonotype was recorded a few times. The chain combines TRBV6-4 with TRBJ2-3, with 10 bases lining up with TRBD2. With V trimmed by 6 bases and J by 2 bases, 2 bases remained unmatched. Germline CDR1 reads MRHNA; CDR2 reads SNTAGT. CDR3 length: 14 amino acids. The CDR3 bases are TGTGCCAGCAGCAGCGGGAGGGCCACAGATACGCAGTATTTT. It translates to CASSSGRATDTQYF.

The V and J genes are TRBV15 and TRBJ2-1, with D unresolved. Germline V gene data show CDR1 as LNHNV and CDR2 as YYDKDF (reference sequence). The CDR3 length is 12 residues. V gave up 0 bases and J gave up 7 bases, with 4 bases separating them. DNA for the CDR3: TGTGCCACCAGCAGAGATGCGAATGAGCAGTTCTTC. Translation gives CATSRDANEQFF.

This clonotype was detected only a few times. The chain combines TRBV20-1 with TRBJ2-1, with unresolved D. With 6 bases removed from V and 8 bases from J, the gap between germline ends came to 11 bases. The CDR3 has 11 amino acids. Germline V gives CDR1 DFQATT, CDR2 SNEGSKA (reference sequence). The CDR3 coding sequence is TGCAGTGCCGGACCCAGGCATGAGCAGTTCTTC. It is translated as CSAGPRHEQFF.

The chain links TRBV10-2 to TRBJ2-7; 9 bases agree with TRBD2. Germline values: CDR1 WSHSY, CDR2 SAAADI. V lost 0 bases, J lost 5 bases, and 5 bases stayed unmatched. The length of the CDR3 is 15 residues. The CDR3 nucleotides are TGCGCCAGCAGTGAGTCGGTAGCGGGAGTCGACGAGCAGTACTTC. Its translation is CASSESVAGVDEQYF.

This rearrangement joins TRBV2 to TRBJ1-4; no clear D gene. Between the trimmed V and J ends, which lost 5 bases and 3 bases, there was a span of 10 bases. The CDR3 contains 14 residues. CDR1 SNHLY and CDR2 FYNNEI come from the germline V gene. The CDR3 loop reads CASSTRGANEKLFF. The CDR3 DNA is TGTGCCAGCAGTACCCGGGGAGCTAATGAAAAACTGTTTTTT.

This clonotype was found a few times. The chain couples TRBV14 to TRBJ2-5; maybe TRBD1 (6 bases). The CDR3 contains 17 residues. Trimming removed 1 base from V and 4 bases from J, with 19 bases in between. Germline lookup yields CDR1 SGHDN and CDR2 FVKESK. The CDR3 protein is CASSQAWTASFSETQYF. The CDR3 coding sequence is TGTGCCAGCAGCCAAGCCTGGACAGCATCATTTTCAGAGACCCAGTACTTC.

In the case of this clonotype: A read error is possible here, since a much larger clone lies one base away. The rearrangement uses TRBV29-1 and TRBJ2-3; D is perhaps TRBD2 (5 bases). The CDR3 is 14 residues long. The germline V gene has CDR1 SQVTM and CDR2 ANQGSEA. The CDR3 sequence is CSVAARSSTDTRYF. CDR3 in DNA: TGCAGCGTTGCCGCTAGGTCTAGCACAGATACGCGGTATTTT.

This chain links TRBV5-8 with TRBJ2-5; a possible D gene is TRBD1 (5 bases). Germline V gene sequence: CDR1 SGHTS, CDR2 YDEGEE. Trimming took off 1 base at V and 0 bases at J, with 10 bases between the two ends. The CDR3 runs to 15 residues. CDR3 residues: CASSLRQIYQETQYF. The DNA for the CDR3 is TGTGCCAGCAGCTTGAGACAGATCTACCAAGAGACCCAGTACTTC. Full variable domain (outside the CDR3, taken from reference TRBV5-8 and TRBJ2-5): EAGVTQSPTHLIKTRGQQATLRCSPISGHTSVYWYQQALGLGLQFLLWYDEGEERNRGNFPPRFSGRQFPNYSSELNVNALELEDSALYLCASSLRQIYQETQYFGPGTRLLVL.

This sequence joins TRBV20-1 and TRBJ2-3, with 8 bases fitting TRBD2. V gave up 1 base and J gave up 0 bases; unmatched junction bases: 12. The CDR3 length is 18 residues. Per germline, CDR1 DFQATT and CDR2 SNEGSKA (reference sequence). The CDR3 loop reads CSARVYGGGPFSTDTQYF. The CDR3 DNA follows: TGCAGTGCTAGAGTGTACGGGGGGGGGCCTTTTAGCACAGATACGCAGTATTTT.

This clonotype was seen only a few times. The chain carries TRBV20-1 and TRBJ1-6; D not resolved. Germline CDR1 and CDR2: DFQATT and SNEGSKA (reference sequence). The CDR3 runs to 15 residues. V was pared by 2 bases and J by 6 bases, with 14 bases between. CDR3 nucleotide sequence: TGCAGTGCTAGAATCGACGGTTTGTTTAATTCACCCCTCCACTTT. Its translation: CSARIDGLFNSPLHF.

This clonotype has at least ten counts. This chain joins TRBV2 and TRBJ2-5, with D uncertain. CDR1 and CDR2 from the germline V gene are SNHLY and FYNNEI. This CDR3 region has 13 residues. The V end was cut by 5 bases, the J end by 5 bases, with 12 bases between. CDR3 in amino acids: CASSYNTGETQYF. For the CDR3, the DNA is TGTGCCAGCAGTTACAATACGGGCGAGACCCAGTACTTC.

This clonotype was detected only a few times. The chain has TRBV19 and TRBJ1-6; weak D call: TRBD1 (5 bases). Germline V gives CDR1 LNHDA, CDR2 SQIVND (reference sequence). V was clipped by 4 bases and J by 11 bases, with 18 bases between them. The CDR3 spans 15 residues. The CDR3 region has the DNA TGTGCCAGTAGTACCGGGACGGCGAATGATCCACCCCTCCACTTT. Protein: CASSTGTANDPPLHF.

The chain combines TRBV5-1 with TRBJ2-2, with D possibly TRBD2 on 5 matching bases. V shed 7 bases and J shed 4 bases, with 17 bases lying between them. This CDR3 is 15 amino acids long. Germline V gene sequence: CDR1 SGHRS, CDR2 YFSETQ. The DNA for the CDR3 is TGCGCCAGCGGAGGATACTACGATCGCACCGGGGAGCTGTTTTTT. Translation: CASGGYYDRTGELFF.

J is TRBJ2-1 and V is TRBV20-1, with D perhaps TRBD2 (5 bases). The V and J ends lost 3 bases and 5 bases respectively, with 14 bases between them. From germline, CDR1 is DFQATT and CDR2 SNEGSKA (reference sequence). The CDR3 is 14 residues long. CDR3 residues: CSASYGNSNNEQFF. The CDR3 DNA reads TGCAGTGCTAGCTACGGGAACTCGAACAATGAGCAGTTCTTC.

The chain couples TRBV29-1 to TRBJ2-1, with 7 bases identical to TRBD1. Trimming at V came to 5 bases and at J to 13 bases, leaving 20 bases not matched to a gene. This CDR3 has 15 residues. Germline V lookup: CDR1 SQVTM, CDR2 ANQGSEA. CDR3 loop: CSVRGLAGYQETQFF. CDR3 DNA: TGCAGCGTTAGGGGGCTAGCAGGTTACCAAGAGACCCAGTTCTTC.

The V gene is TRBV28, the J gene TRBJ2-7, with D unresolved. The V gene's germline CDR1 is MDHEN and CDR2 SYDVKM. The V and J ends lost 0 bases and 2 bases respectively, with 17 bases between them. The CDR3 is 17 amino acids. CDR3 protein: CASSLCTDSARTYEQYF. Here the CDR3 DNA reads TGTGCCAGCAGTTTATGCACTGACTCAGCGCGGACCTACGAGCAGTACTTC.

This sequence joins TRBV6-2 or TRBV6-3 and TRBJ2-5, with D possibly being TRBD1 (6 bases). Germline V gene sequence: CDR1 MNHEY, CDR2 SVGEGT. The CDR3 is 14 residues long. Trimming took 4 bases from V and 0 from J, leaving 9 bases between them. CDR3 residues: CASSLRQDQETQYF. The CDR3 nucleotides read TGTGCCAGCAGTTTGCGACAGGACCAAGAGACCCAGTACTTC.

The CDR3 loop is CASSLRPSFSVHEQYF. The CDR3 DNA follows: TGTGCCAGCAGCCTTCGCCCCTCCTTTAGCGTCCACGAGCAGTACTTC. V gene TRBV3-1 combines with J gene TRBJ2-7; maybe TRBD2 (5 bases). V lost 4 bases and J lost 5, with 21 bases in between. Germline values: CDR1 LGHDT, CDR2 YNNKEL (reference sequence). The CDR3 runs to 16 residues.

The CDR3 DNA is TGTGCCAGCAGTTTTCGGGGGCTCGGCTACACCTTC. Amino acids: CASSFRGLGYTF. The chain combines TRBV27 with TRBJ1-2; a possible D gene is TRBD1 (6 bases). The CDR3 is 12 amino acids. The germline V and J ends were trimmed by 3 bases and 8 bases, with 10 bases remaining between them. CDR1 is MNHEY and CDR2 is SMNVEV in the germline V gene (reference sequence).

This clonotype occurred a few times. The chain links TRBV28 to TRBJ2-2, with D perhaps given as TRBD1 or TRBD2 (5 bases each). Trimming took 3 bases from V and 6 from J, leaving 14 bases between them. CDR3 length: 15 residues. Germline V gene lookup returns CDR1 MDHEN and CDR2 SYDVKM. CDR3 bases: TGTGCCAGCAGTTTTCGGGGCCAGGTGGCCGGGGAGCTGTTTTTT. Amino acid sequence: CASSFRGQVAGELFF. Drawing the rest from reference TRBV28 and TRBJ2-2, the complete variable domain is DVKVTQSSRYLVKRTGEKVFLECVQDMDHENMFWYRQDPGLGLRLIYFSYDVKMKEKGDIPEGYSVSREKKERFSLILESASTNQTSMYLCASSFRGQVAGELFFGEGSRLTVL.

The chain joins TRBV29-1 to TRBJ2-7, with D possibly being TRBD2 (5 bases). From germline, CDR1 is SQVTM and CDR2 ANQGSEA. This CDR3 contains 11 residues. Trimming cost V 7 bases and J 3 bases, with 10 bases left between them. Written as DNA, the CDR3 is TGCAGCGCTGCTGAGGGCTACGAGCAGTACTTC. The encoded protein is CSAAEGYEQYF.

The chain uses TRBV5-1 and TRBJ1-6; tentative D call: TRBD1 (5 bases). CDR1 is SGHRS and CDR2 is YFSETQ in the germline V gene. The germline V and J ends were trimmed by 0 bases and 8 bases, with 12 bases remaining between them. The CDR3 consists of 15 residues. The CDR3 region is CASSLGVWGDSPLHF. CDR3 DNA: TGCGCCAGCAGCTTGGGCGTATGGGGGGATTCACCCCTCCACTTT.

This clonotype was observed a handful of times. This chain's CDR3 is CATPGAHNEQFF. As DNA, the CDR3 is TGTGCCACCCCGGGGGCCCACAATGAGCAGTTCTTC. This chain links TRBV2 with TRBJ2-1; the D gene could be TRBD1 or TRBD2 (6 bases each). Germline CDR1 reads SNHLY; CDR2 reads FYNNEI. The V and J ends lost 10 bases and 5 bases respectively, with 12 bases between them. This CDR3 region has 12 residues. Complete variable domain (other parts from reference TRBV2 and TRBJ2-1): EPEVTQTPSHQVTQMGQEVILRCVPISNHLYFYWYRQILGQKVEFLVSFYNNEISEKSEIFDDQFSVERPDGSNFTLKIRSTKLEDSAMYFCATPGAHNEQFFGPGTRLTVL.

This clonotype was detected only a few times. This sequence joins TRBV24-1 and TRBJ2-3, with TRBD1 matching 8 bases. This CDR3 has 12 amino acids. The germline CDR1 and CDR2 sequences are KGHDR and SFDVKD. Unmatched junction bases numbered 4, after V lost 9 bases and J lost 6 bases. Here the CDR3 reads CATARQGDTQYF. The CDR3 nucleotides are TGTGCCACCGCTAGACAGGGGGATACGCAGTATTTT.

This rearrangement joins TRBV18 to TRBJ2-6; D possibly corresponds to TRBD1 (5 bases). Germline lookup yields CDR1 KGHSH and CDR2 LQKENI. The CDR3 totals 18 residues. Trimming cost V 2 bases and J 0 bases, with 14 bases left between them. CDR3 in DNA: TGTGCCAGCTCACCATCTGAGTTTGGGGCCTCTGGGGCCAACGTCCTGACTTTC. This translates into CASSPSEFGASGANVLTF.

This clonotype was counted only a few times. The genes are TRBV29-1 and TRBJ2-5; 8 positions agree with TRBD1. The CDR3 covers 14 residues. The V gene's germline CDR1 is SQVTM and CDR2 ANQGSEA. V lost 3 bases to trimming and J lost 9 bases; unmatched junction nucleotides: 12. CDR3 loop: CSVEAGQEGRAQYF. The CDR3 region has the DNA TGCAGCGTTGAGGCGGGACAGGAGGGTCGGGCCCAGTACTTC. The full variable domain, completed using reference TRBV29-1 and TRBJ2-5, is SAVISQKPSRDICQRGTSLTIQCQVDSQVTMMFWYRQQPGQSLTLIATANQGSEATYESGFVIDKFPISRPNLTFSTLTVSNMSPEDSSIYLCSVEAGQEGRAQYFGPGTRLLVL.

At least ten counts were recorded for this clonotype. The chain has TRBV7-9 and TRBJ1-2; D not resolved. Per germline, CDR1 SEHNR and CDR2 FQNEAQ (reference sequence). Trimming removed 8 bases from V and 6 bases from J, with 19 bases in between. The CDR3 sequence is 14 residues long. The DNA of the CDR3 is TGTGCCAGCCGACCGGAGTCTGCTGTGGATGGCTACACCTTC. Amino acid sequence: CASRPESAVDGYTF.

Many counts were recorded for this clonotype. The rearrangement uses TRBV7-2 and TRBJ2-7; D is unclear. The V gene lost 5 bases and the J gene lost 2 bases, with 7 bases spanning the gap. The CDR3 extends over 12 amino acids. Looked up from germline, CDR1 is SGHTA and CDR2 is FQGNSA. Written as DNA, the CDR3 is TGTGCCAGCAGCCCGGTCACCTACGAGCAGTACTTC. Amino acid sequence: CASSPVTYEQYF.